A single sample gave rise to the 19 T cell receptor beta chains below, sequenced in a study of control samples from healthy donors and cancer patients. The data were produced by immunoSEQ multiplex PCR, yet TCRdb's version contains in-frame clones alone and is incomplete. The repertoire holds more than 15,000 clones, with more than 75% as singletons. Sequenced sample: PBMCs. The receptors were sampled from a woman in her sixties with head and neck cancer.

CDR3 loop: CASSLTSGDTGELFF. DNA of the CDR3: TGTGCCAGCAGCCTCACTAGCGGGGACACCGGGGAGCTGTTTTTT. This chain connects TRBV2 to TRBJ2-2; TRBD2 aligns across 10 bases. The germline V gene encodes CDR1 SNHLY and CDR2 FYNNEI. Losses at the gene ends were 6 bases for V and 3 bases for J; bases not matched to a gene: 4. CDR3 length: 15 residues.

The chain carries TRBV6-4 and TRBJ2-1; 8 bases map to TRBD1. Germline values: CDR1 MRHNA, CDR2 SNTAGT. The V gene end was trimmed by 6 bases and the J gene end by 9 bases; junction bases not matched to a gene: 7. The CDR3 is 13 residues long. The CDR3, as DNA: TGTGCCAGCAGCGGGACAGGACGGAGTGAGCAGTTCTTC. Protein sequence: CASSGTGRSEQFF.

This chain links TRBV2 with TRBJ2-7; perhaps TRBD2 as D (5 bases). The CDR3 length is 13 residues. Looked up from germline, CDR1 is SNHLY and CDR2 is FYNNEI. Trimming took 6 bases from V and 3 from J, leaving 12 bases between them. CDR3 region: CASSDPRGYEQYF. CDR3 nucleotide sequence: TGTGCCAGCAGCGACCCCCGGGGCTACGAGCAGTACTTC.

This chain links TRBV28 with TRBJ1-5, with a possible D match to TRBD1 (5 bases). This CDR3 is 16 amino acids long. The germline CDR1 and CDR2 sequences are MDHEN and SYDVKM. V was trimmed by 3 bases and J by 2 bases, leaving 14 bases between them. CDR3 DNA sequence: TGTGCCAGCAGTTTTCGAGGAGGGGTTGGCAATCAGCCCCAGCATTTT. Translating it yields CASSFRGGVGNQPQHF.

This chain connects TRBV3-1 (or the pseudogene TRBV3-2) to TRBJ2-1; 8 bases line up with TRBD2. The CDR3 loop spans 16 amino acids. The germline V gene has CDR1 LGHDT and CDR2 YNNKEL (reference sequence). Losses at the gene ends were 0 bases for V and 6 bases for J; bases not matched to a gene: 7. The CDR3 coding sequence is TGTGCCAGCAGCCAAGAACGGACGGGAGGGCTCAATGAGCAGTTCTTC. This translates into CASSQERTGGLNEQFF.

The chain is built from TRBV7-6 and TRBJ2-1; 9 nucleotides line up with TRBD2. The V segment lost 0 bases and the J segment 10 bases; nucleotides outside the gene matches: 10. CDR1 and CDR2 (germline): SGHVS, FNYEAQ. CDR3 size: 16 residues. In DNA, the CDR3 is TGTGCCAGCAGCTTAGCCCTAGCGGGGTCTGTCGGGGAGCAGTTCTTC. It is translated as CASSLALAGSVGEQFF.

The chain combines TRBV6-5 with TRBJ2-7, with 8 bases matching TRBD1. V dropped 6 bases and J dropped 0; count of bases not matched to a gene: 4. CDR3 length: 14 residues. CDR1 and CDR2 (germline): MNHEY, SVGAGI. The CDR3 region is CASSLGQGSYEQYF. The CDR3 region has the DNA TGTGCCAGCAGCCTAGGACAGGGCTCCTACGAGCAGTACTTC.

The chain recombines TRBV18 with TRBJ1-3; tentative D call: TRBD1 (5 bases). CDR3 length: 14 amino acids. V dropped 3 bases and J dropped 4 bases, with 10 bases sitting between them. Germline lookup yields CDR1 KGHSH and CDR2 LQKENI. CDR3 nucleotide sequence: TGTGCCAGCTCACCCGGGGGTGCGGGAAACACCATATATTTT. Protein sequence: CASSPGGAGNTIYF.

This clone was observed a few times. This chain links TRBV27 with TRBJ1-1; D remains unclear. This CDR3 is built from 16 residues. In germline, CDR1 is MNHEY, CDR2 SMNVEV (reference sequence). Trimming stripped 5 bases from V and 0 bases from J, with 16 bases between. CDR3 bases: TGTGCCAGCAGTACCTTAGCCGGACGGATGAACACTGAAGCTTTCTTT. It is translated as CASSTLAGRMNTEAFF.

The rearrangement uses TRBV9 and TRBJ2-5; 8 positions agree with TRBD1. Germline CDR1 reads SGDLS; CDR2 reads YYNGEE. The CDR3 is 14 amino acids. The junction had 5 bases not matched to a gene; V was cut back by 4 bases and J by 3 bases. CDR3 in amino acids: CASSLRTGKETQYF. CDR3 in DNA: TGTGCCAGCAGCCTGCGGACAGGGAAAGAGACCCAGTACTTC.

The chain uses TRBV5-1 and TRBJ2-7; D is unclear. Germline CDR1 and CDR2: SGHRS and YFSETQ. V shed 4 bases and J shed 5 bases, with 16 bases lying between them. This CDR3 comprises 14 residues. CDR3 in amino acids: CASSLGSPRNEQYF. The CDR3 DNA reads TGCGCCAGCAGCCTGGGATCCCCGAGGAACGAGCAGTACTTC.

The gene calls are TRBV19 and TRBJ2-7, with 7 bases lining up with TRBD2. This CDR3 has 15 amino acids. Per the germline V gene, CDR1 is LNHDA and CDR2 is SQIVND (reference sequence). V dropped 2 bases and J dropped 7; count of bases not matched to a gene: 11. CDR3: CASSIREGLVGEQYF. Here the CDR3 DNA reads TGTGCCAGTAGTATAAGAGAAGGACTAGTGGGTGAGCAGTACTTC.

The chain has TRBV9 and TRBJ2-3; 7 nucleotides align to TRBD1. Unmatched junction bases numbered 4, after V lost 3 bases and J lost 0 bases. This CDR3 has 15 residues. Germline loops: CDR1 SGDLS, CDR2 YYNGEE. DNA for the CDR3: TGTGCCAGCAGCGCTGGGGACAGAAGCACAGATACGCAGTATTTT. It yields the protein CASSAGDRSTDTQYF.

The chain recombines TRBV5-1 with TRBJ1-1; tentative D call: TRBD1 (6 bases). CDR1 SGHRS and CDR2 YFSETQ come from the germline V gene. The length of the CDR3 is 15 residues. V was cut by 0 bases and J by 1 base, with 10 bases left in between. The DNA of the CDR3 is TGCGCCAGCAGCTTGGCGGGGGCTGGGAACACTGAAGCTTTCTTT. Translated: CASSLAGAGNTEAFF.

This clone is categorized as large. This chain links TRBV12-3 or TRBV12-4 with TRBJ2-1; D is ambiguous. Deletions cut 2 bases from V and 5 bases from J, with 1 base between. This CDR3 comprises 11 residues. CDR3 amino acids: CASSLHNEQFF. The CDR3 DNA is TGTGCCAGCAGTTTACACAATGAGCAGTTCTTC.

This chain's CDR3 is CASSPAVNTEAFF. In DNA form, the CDR3 reads TGTGCCAGCAGCCCAGCGGTGAACACTGAAGCTTTCTTT. The chain links TRBV3-1 (or the pseudogene TRBV3-2) to TRBJ1-1; D call uncertain. Germline V lookup: CDR1 LGHDT, CDR2 YNNKEL (reference sequence). Trimming took off 4 bases at V and 0 bases at J, with 6 bases between the two ends. The CDR3 runs to 13 residues.

The J gene is TRBJ1-5, the V gene TRBV6-1; D not certain. The CDR3 length is 16 residues. The germline V gene encodes CDR1 MNHNS and CDR2 SASEGT. Trimming removed 0 bases at V and 4 bases at J, with 13 bases between. CDR3 in amino acids: CASSEAYKIGNQPQHF. The DNA of the CDR3 is TGTGCCAGCAGTGAAGCGTATAAGATCGGGAATCAGCCCCAGCATTTT.

The chain is built from TRBV29-1 and TRBJ2-5, with a tentative D call TRBD1 (5 bases). V was pared by 5 bases and J by 5 bases, with 12 bases between. Germline CDR1 is SQVTM and CDR2 is ANQGSEA. The CDR3 runs to 12 residues. The CDR3 sequence is CSVSGHGETQYF. CDR3 DNA: TGCAGCGTTTCAGGACATGGGGAGACCCAGTACTTC.

This clone was seen only a few times. The chain links TRBV19 to TRBJ2-1, with 8 bases lining up with TRBD1. The V gene's germline CDR1 is LNHDA and CDR2 SQIVND (reference sequence). The V and J ends lost 4 bases and 5 bases, in that order; junction bases with no gene match: 7. This CDR3 is 15 amino acids long. The CDR3 DNA follows: TGTGCCAGTAGTACCGGACAGGGATATCACAATGAGCAGTTCTTC. Amino acids: CASSTGQGYHNEQFF.